Listed here are 18 T cell receptor beta chains from one sample, sequenced in a study of TIL therapy for anti-PD-1-resistant metastatic lung cancer. Time point given: pre-treatment sample, taken before nivolumab and TIL therapy. The libraries were made with immunoSEQ v3. Produced via immunoSEQ multiplex PCR; TCRdb's table is partial and in-frame only. This sample carries fewer than 20,000 clones, 65% to 75% of them seen once, and the ten largest clones take about 35%. The sequencing used blood, collected at baseline. Receptors originate from a person aged 25 to 80 with non-small cell lung cancer.

This clone has more than one count but fewer than ten. This chain connects TRBV7-6 to TRBJ1-3; D call uncertain. CDR3 length: 16 residues. Germline CDR1 reads SGHVS; CDR2 reads FNYEAQ. Trimming left V 1 base short and J 0 bases short, with 10 bases between. The DNA for the CDR3 is TGTGCCAGCAGCTTAGGAGCCCCCTTCTCTGGAAACACCATATATTTT. Translated: CASSLGAPFSGNTIYF.

The chain carries TRBV21-1 and TRBJ2-1; the table's D call of TRBD1 was not tested on the DNA. TRBV21-1 is deemed a pseudogene. This CDR3 is built from 16 residues. The DNA for the CDR3 is TGTGCCAGCAGCAAAGCCCAGGGAAGCTCCTACAATGAGCAGTTCTTC. It encodes CASSKAQGSSYNEQFF.

Only one count was recorded for this clone. The V and J genes are TRBV18 and TRBJ1-6; 9 bases line up with TRBD1. Germline lookup yields CDR1 KGHSH and CDR2 LQKENI. The CDR3 is made up of 18 amino acids. Losses at the gene ends were 1 base for V and 10 bases for J; bases not matched to a gene: 14. The CDR3 sequence: CASSPRQSGTGSGSPLHF. CDR3 coding DNA: TGTGCCAGCTCACCACGGCAATCCGGGACAGGGAGTGGGTCACCCCTCCACTTT.

This clone was detected a few times. This chain links TRBV5-6 with TRBJ1-2, with D unclear. The ends were cut back, 4 bases at V and 2 bases at J, with 15 bases in the middle. The germline V gene encodes CDR1 SGHDT and CDR2 YYEEEE. This CDR3 spans 15 amino acids. Here the CDR3 reads CASSLQLRPNYGYTF. DNA for the CDR3: TGTGCCAGCAGCCTCCAGCTTCGGCCCAACTATGGCTACACCTTC. Full variable domain (remainder filled in from reference TRBV5-6 and TRBJ1-2): DAGVTQSPTHLIKTRGQQVTLRCSPKSGHDTVSWYQQALGQGPQFIFQYYEEEERQRGNFPDRFSGHQFPNYSSELNVNALLLGDSALYLCASSLQLRPNYGYTFGSGTRLTVV.

This chain links TRBV5-1 with TRBJ1-3, with 7 bases that match TRBD1. Germline CDR1 is SGHRS and CDR2 is YFSETQ. V shed 0 bases and J 2 bases; nucleotides not matched to a gene: 2. The CDR3 consists of 15 residues. The CDR3 loop is CASSLGQGAGNTIYF. For the CDR3, the DNA is TGCGCCAGCAGCTTGGGACAGGGAGCTGGAAACACCATATATTTT.

A few counts support this clone. The chain is built from TRBV27 and TRBJ1-2, with D maybe TRBD1 (5 bases). Trimming shortened V by 8 bases and J by 6 bases, and 19 bases separated the two germline ends. Germline V gene lookup returns CDR1 MNHEY and CDR2 SMNVEV (reference sequence). The CDR3 length is 14 residues. CDR3 region: CASRRQEGWDGYTF. CDR3 nucleotides: TGTGCCAGCCGAAGGCAAGAGGGGTGGGATGGCTACACCTTC.

V and J are TRBV10-2 and TRBJ2-2; either TRBD1 or TRBD2 may fit D (5 bases each). Germline CDR1 reads WSHSY; CDR2 reads SAAADI. CDR3 size: 19 residues. V was clipped by 2 bases and J by 1 base, with 20 bases between them. The CDR3 sequence: CASSEGTWPGNLNTGELFF. In DNA form, the CDR3 reads TGCGCCAGCAGTGAGGGGACGTGGCCGGGGAACTTGAACACCGGGGAGCTGTTTTTT.

This sequence joins TRBV29-1 and TRBJ2-5; the match to TRBD1 covers 7 bases. The J call may be wrong; the DNA end is better matched by TRBJ2-7. The CDR3 has 12 amino acids. Germline lookup yields CDR1 SQVTM and CDR2 ANQGSEA. The CDR3 nucleotides are TGCAGCGTTGAAGATAGGACAGGCGAGCAGTACTTC. Its translation: CSVEDRTGEQYF.

The chain is built from TRBV7-2 and TRBJ2-7; the D gene is possibly TRBD2 (6 bases). The CDR3 spans 12 residues. Looked up from germline, CDR1 is SGHTA and CDR2 is FQGNSA. Trimming left V 4 bases short and J 9 bases short, with 13 bases between. The CDR3, as DNA: TGTGCCAGCAGCTCGCGGGAAAGCGCGCAGTACTTC. Translated: CASSSRESAQYF.

V is TRBV19 and J is TRBJ2-7; no reliable D call. The CDR3 sequence is 15 residues long. Trimming stripped 3 bases from V and 4 bases from J, with 16 bases between. Germline V gene data show CDR1 as LNHDA and CDR2 as SQIVND (reference sequence). CDR3 protein: CASSMVAEPSYEQYF. In DNA form, the CDR3 reads TGTGCCAGTAGTATGGTGGCAGAACCTTCTTACGAGCAGTACTTC. Together with reference TRBV19 and TRBJ2-7, the CDR3 gives the full variable domain: DGGITQSPKYLFRKEGQNVTLSCEQNLNHDAMYWYRQDPGQGLRLIYYSQIVNDFQKGDIAEGYSVSREKKESFPLTVTSAQKNPTAFYLCASSMVAEPSYEQYFGPGTRLTVT.

This clone was seen a few times. The chain links TRBV6-5 to TRBJ1-6; TRBD1 agrees at 9 bases. V was clipped by 4 bases and J by 9 bases; unmatched bases: 7. The CDR3 has 15 residues. Germline-derived CDR1 and CDR2 are MNHEY and SVGAGI. The CDR3 is CASSLQGADGSPLHF. The CDR3 region has the DNA TGTGCCAGCAGTTTACAGGGGGCCGATGGTTCACCCCTCCACTTT.

This clone was found a few times. V and J are TRBV9 and TRBJ2-7; no clear D gene. Trimming left V 0 bases short and J 1 base short, with 5 bases between. This CDR3 is 13 amino acids long. Germline CDR1 SGDLS, CDR2 YYNGEE. CDR3 loop: CASSVEGSYEQYF. In nucleotides, the CDR3 is TGTGCCAGCAGCGTAGAGGGTTCCTACGAGCAGTACTTC.

The J gene is TRBJ2-1, the V gene TRBV7-2; TRBD1 or TRBD2 may be the D gene (6 bases each). Trimming pared 1 base from V and 9 bases from J, leaving 13 bases between. Germline V gene lookup returns CDR1 SGHTA and CDR2 FQGNSA. This CDR3 spans 14 amino acids. CDR3 bases: TGTGCCAGCAGCTTAGTCGGGTCGGGGGCTGAGCAGTTCTTC. Encoded protein: CASSLVGSGAEQFF.

J is TRBJ2-7 and V is TRBV27; 7 nucleotides match TRBD1. Germline CDR1 is MNHEY and CDR2 is SMNVEV (reference sequence). V trimming: 5 bases; J trimming: 2 bases; junction bases outside the gene matches: 6. CDR3 length equals 14 residues. CDR3 DNA: TGTGCCAGCAGTCCATGGGACAGCGCCTACGAGCAGTACTTC. It translates to CASSPWDSAYEQYF.

This clone appeared once. V usage is TRBV7-2 and J usage is TRBJ2-1; D is perhaps TRBD1 or TRBD2 (5 bases each). The CDR3 loop spans 18 amino acids. V lost 2 bases and J lost 5, with 22 bases in between. The V gene's germline CDR1 is SGHTA and CDR2 FQGNSA. CDR3 sequence: CASSLRGRGRTNHNEQFF. DNA for the CDR3: TGTGCCAGCAGCTTAAGGGGACGGGGCAGGACCAACCACAATGAGCAGTTCTTC.

The CDR3 coding sequence is TGTGCCAGCACCGAGGACAGCTTTCCCTACGAGCAGTACTTC. This sequence encodes CASTEDSFPYEQYF. The V call is TRBV6-5, the J call TRBJ2-5, with a tentative D call TRBD1 (6 bases). With the DNA end fitting TRBJ2-7 better, the J assignment may be wrong. The V gene's germline CDR1 is MNHEY and CDR2 SVGAGI. The length of the CDR3 is 14 residues.

This clone was seen a handful of times. The chain recombines TRBV7-7 with TRBJ2-2, with D possibly matching TRBD1 (5 bases). V was pared by 2 bases and J by 4 bases, with 20 bases between. CDR1 and CDR2 from the germline V gene are SSHAT and FNYEAQ (reference sequence). The CDR3 has 18 amino acids. CDR3 in DNA: TGTGCCAGCAGCTTATGGCTCATTCCGCAGGGATCCACCGGGGAGCTGTTTTTT. This codes for CASSLWLIPQGSTGELFF. Full variable domain (missing parts from reference TRBV7-7 and TRBJ2-2): GAGVSQSPRYKVTKRGQDVTLRCDPISSHATLYWYQQALGQGPEFLTYFNYEAQPDKSGLPSDRFSAERPEGSISTLTIQRTEQRDSAMYRCASSLWLIPQGSTGELFFGEGSRLTVL.

In this sample, this clone turned up a few times. Sequence at one end of the junction differs from germline and may be a read error. This chain connects TRBV2 to TRBJ1-5; a possible D gene is TRBD1 (5 bases). Germline assignment: CDR1 SNHLY and CDR2 FYNNEI. This CDR3 has 12 amino acids. CDR3: CASSESKSPRDF. DNA of the CDR3: TGTGCCAGCAGTGAAAGCAAGAGCCCCAGGGATTTT.